This T cell receptor (beta chain) comes out of a study of T cells after yellow fever vaccination. Study observations and caveats: Post-booster repertoires again held most primary-vaccination clones (about 96% CD4, around 90% CD8). The CD4 and CD8 compartments had a small share of their clonotypes in common. The bulk population could contribute abundant contaminating clonotypes to FACS-sorted repertoires.

This clonotype was seen many times. The antigen remains undetermined. Synthesis of TCR cDNA relied on 5'RACE template switching, which attached a universal primer site and UMIs. MiXCR was run by TCRdb on the 5' RACE reads, yielding one entry per CDR3 protein. This table has some 200,000 distinct CDR3 sequences, 2.5% to 3.5% appearing once. V was cut by 2 bases and J by 11 bases, with 9 bases left in between. Germline CDR1 SEHNR, CDR2 FQNEAQ (reference sequence). This CDR3 has 11 residues. The chain is built from TRBV7-9 and TRBJ1-1; no clear D gene. The specimen was CD4+ T cells sorted from PBMCs, collected 10 days after the yellow fever booster vaccination. The clonotype was recovered from a man younger than 30 who received the YFV17D yellow fever vaccine. CDR3 coding DNA: TGTGCCAGCAGCTTACGGGAGACGGCTTTCTTT. Its translation is CASSLRETAFF.